This T cell receptor (beta chain) was sequenced during a study of T cell responses to AZD1222 COVID-19 vaccine. Notes on the study in general: Regions left unmutated in variants are reportedly the target of nearly half of spike-specific TCRs. With two AZD1222 doses given, Spike-specific TCR breadth and depth both rose. The donors showed a predominance of white British ancestry and of females, with possible underestimation of clonal diversity.

The table came from immunoSEQ multiplex PCR; TCRdb's copy has only in-frame clones and leaves some out. The sample yields 130,000 to 150,000 clones, around 83% seen once. On this clone itself: Antigen specificity is unknown.

The CDR3 length is 16 residues. The germline V gene encodes CDR1 SGHRS and CDR2 YFSETQ. V lost 2 bases, J lost 6 bases, and 8 bases stayed unmatched. The material was peripheral blood, obtained on day 0 of MenACWY control vaccination. This TCR was sampled from an adult in good health. V is TRBV5-1 and J is TRBJ2-1; 10 bases fit TRBD2. The CDR3 coding sequence is TGCGCCAGCAGCTTAGGGACTAGCGCCTTTCCCAATGAGCAGTTCTTC. Encoded protein: CASSLGTSAFPNEQFF.